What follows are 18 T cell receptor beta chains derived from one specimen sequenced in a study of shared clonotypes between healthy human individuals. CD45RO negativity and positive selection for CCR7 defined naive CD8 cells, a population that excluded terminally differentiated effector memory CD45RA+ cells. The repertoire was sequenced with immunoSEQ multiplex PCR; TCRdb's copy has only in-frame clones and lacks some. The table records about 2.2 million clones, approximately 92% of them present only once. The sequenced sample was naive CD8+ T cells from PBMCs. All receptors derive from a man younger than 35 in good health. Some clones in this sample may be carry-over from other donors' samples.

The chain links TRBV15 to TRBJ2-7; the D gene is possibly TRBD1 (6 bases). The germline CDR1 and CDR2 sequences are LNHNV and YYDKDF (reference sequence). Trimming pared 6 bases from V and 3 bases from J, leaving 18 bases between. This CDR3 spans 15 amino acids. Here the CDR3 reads CATSTPRQEIYEQYF. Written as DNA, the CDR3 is TGTGCCACCAGTACACCCCGACAGGAGATCTACGAGCAGTACTTC.

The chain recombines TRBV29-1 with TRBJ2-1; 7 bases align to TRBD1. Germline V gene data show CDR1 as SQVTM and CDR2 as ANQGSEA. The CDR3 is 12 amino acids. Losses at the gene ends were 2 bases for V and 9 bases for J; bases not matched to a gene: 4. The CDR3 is CSVEPTGREQFF. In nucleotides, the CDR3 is TGCAGCGTTGAACCGACAGGGCGTGAGCAGTTCTTC.

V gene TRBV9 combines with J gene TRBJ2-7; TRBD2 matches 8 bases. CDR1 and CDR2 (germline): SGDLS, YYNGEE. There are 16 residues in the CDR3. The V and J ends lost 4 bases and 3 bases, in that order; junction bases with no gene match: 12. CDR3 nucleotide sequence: TGTGCCAGCAGCCCACCTTCCGGGACTAGAGGCTACGAGCAGTACTTC. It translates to CASSPPSGTRGYEQYF.

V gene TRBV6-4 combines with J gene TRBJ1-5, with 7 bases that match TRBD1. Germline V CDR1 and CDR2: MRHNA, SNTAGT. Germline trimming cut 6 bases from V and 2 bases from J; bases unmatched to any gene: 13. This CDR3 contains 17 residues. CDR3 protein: CASRFITGAKGNQPQHF. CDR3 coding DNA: TGTGCCAGCAGATTTATTACAGGGGCGAAGGGCAATCAGCCCCAGCATTTT.

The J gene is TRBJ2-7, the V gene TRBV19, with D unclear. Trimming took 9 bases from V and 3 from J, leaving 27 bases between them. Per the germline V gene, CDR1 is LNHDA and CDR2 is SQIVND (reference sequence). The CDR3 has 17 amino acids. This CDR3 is CASSDPTPASPSYEQYF. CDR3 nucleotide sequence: TGTGCCAGCAGCGACCCGACCCCAGCATCCCCAAGCTACGAGCAGTACTTC.

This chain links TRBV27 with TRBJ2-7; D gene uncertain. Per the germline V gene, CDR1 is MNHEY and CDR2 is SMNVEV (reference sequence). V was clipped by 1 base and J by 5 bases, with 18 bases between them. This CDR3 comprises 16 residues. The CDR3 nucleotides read TGTGCCAGCAGTTTATTCCCGGACGCAGTTCTGGACGAGCAGTACTTC. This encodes CASSLFPDAVLDEQYF.

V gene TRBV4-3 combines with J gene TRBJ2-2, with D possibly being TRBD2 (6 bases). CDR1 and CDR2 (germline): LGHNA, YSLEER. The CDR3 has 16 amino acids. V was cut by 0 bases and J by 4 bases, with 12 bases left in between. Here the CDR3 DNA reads TGCGCCAGCAGCCAAGATTGGGGGGACGGCACCGGGGAGCTGTTTTTT. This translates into CASSQDWGDGTGELFF.

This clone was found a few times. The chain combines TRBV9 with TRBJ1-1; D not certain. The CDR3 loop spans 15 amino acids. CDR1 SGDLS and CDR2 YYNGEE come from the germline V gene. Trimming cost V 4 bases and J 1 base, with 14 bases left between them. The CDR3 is CASSTHTAKNTEAFF. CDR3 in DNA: TGTGCCAGCAGCACACACACCGCGAAGAACACTGAAGCTTTCTTT.

CDR3 DNA: TGTGCCAGCAGCGCCGACGGGGGCTCTGGAAACACCATATATTTT. The encoded protein is CASSADGGSGNTIYF. The V and J genes are TRBV9 and TRBJ1-3; TRBD1 might be the D (5 bases). Per the germline V gene, CDR1 is SGDLS and CDR2 is YYNGEE. The V end was cut by 3 bases, the J end by 0 bases, with 10 bases between. This CDR3 is 15 amino acids long.

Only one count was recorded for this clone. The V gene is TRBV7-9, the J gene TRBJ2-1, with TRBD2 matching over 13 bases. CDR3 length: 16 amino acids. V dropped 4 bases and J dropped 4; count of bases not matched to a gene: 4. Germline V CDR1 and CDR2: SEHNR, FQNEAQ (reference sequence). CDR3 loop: CASSSGLAGVYNEQFF. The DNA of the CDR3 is TGTGCCAGCAGCTCTGGACTAGCGGGAGTTTACAATGAGCAGTTCTTC. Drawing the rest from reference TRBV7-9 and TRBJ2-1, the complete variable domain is DTGVSQNPRHKITKRGQNVTFRCDPISEHNRLYWYRQTLGQGPEFLTYFQNEAQLEKSRLLSDRFSAERPKGSFSTLEIQRTEQGDSAMYLCASSSGLAGVYNEQFFGPGTRLTVL.

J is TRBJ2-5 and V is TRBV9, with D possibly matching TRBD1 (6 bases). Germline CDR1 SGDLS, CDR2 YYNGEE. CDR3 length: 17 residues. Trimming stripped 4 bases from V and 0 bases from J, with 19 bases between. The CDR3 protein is CASSPPGERSYQETQYF. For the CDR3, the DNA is TGTGCCAGCAGCCCCCCAGGGGAGCGGTCGTACCAAGAGACCCAGTACTTC.

The CDR3 nucleotides read TGTGCCAGCAGCCCGAGACAGGGCCGGGAGTACCAAGAGACCCAGTACTTC. Amino acid sequence: CASSPRQGREYQETQYF. V and J are TRBV7-9 and TRBJ2-5; tentatively, D is TRBD1 (7 bases). From germline, CDR1 is SEHNR and CDR2 FQNEAQ (reference sequence). The ends were cut back, 5 bases at V and 0 bases at J, with 19 bases in the middle. The CDR3 is 17 amino acids.

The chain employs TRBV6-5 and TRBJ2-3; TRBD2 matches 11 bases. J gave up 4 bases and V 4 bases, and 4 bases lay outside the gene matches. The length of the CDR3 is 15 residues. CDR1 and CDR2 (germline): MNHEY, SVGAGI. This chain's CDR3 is CASSLAGGRPDTQYF. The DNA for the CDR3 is TGTGCCAGCAGTTTAGCGGGAGGGCGACCAGATACGCAGTATTTT.

CDR3 residues: CASSSRGSEVTSMVTEQYF. In DNA, the CDR3 is TGTGCCAGCAGCTCTAGGGGGTCAGAAGTCACTAGCATGGTTACCGAGCAGTACTTC. V is TRBV7-9 and J is TRBJ2-7; D is perhaps TRBD1 or TRBD2 (6 bases each). The germline V gene has CDR1 SEHNR and CDR2 FQNEAQ (reference sequence). The CDR3 runs to 19 residues. Trimming shortened V by 4 bases and J by 6 bases, and 31 bases separated the two germline ends.

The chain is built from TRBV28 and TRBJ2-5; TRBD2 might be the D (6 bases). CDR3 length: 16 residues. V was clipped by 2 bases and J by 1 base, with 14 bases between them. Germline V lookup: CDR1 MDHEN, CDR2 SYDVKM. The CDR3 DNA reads TGTGCCAGCAGTTTACTCTCCTGGGAGGCCCAAGAGACCCAGTACTTC. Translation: CASSLLSWEAQETQYF.

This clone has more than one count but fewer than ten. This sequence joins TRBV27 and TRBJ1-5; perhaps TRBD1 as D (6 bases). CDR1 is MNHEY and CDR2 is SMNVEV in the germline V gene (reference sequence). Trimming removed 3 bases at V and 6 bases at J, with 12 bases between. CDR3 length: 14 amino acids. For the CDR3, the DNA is TGTGCCAGCAGTTTTACGGGGGCTGTTCAGCCCCAGCATTTT. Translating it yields CASSFTGAVQPQHF.

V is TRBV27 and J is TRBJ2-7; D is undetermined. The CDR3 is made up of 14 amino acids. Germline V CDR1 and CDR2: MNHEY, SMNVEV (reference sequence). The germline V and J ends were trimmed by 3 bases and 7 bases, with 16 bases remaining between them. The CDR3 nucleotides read TGTGCCAGCAGTTTCGCCGGGTGGGGTGGGGAGCAGTACTTC. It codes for CASSFAGWGGEQYF.

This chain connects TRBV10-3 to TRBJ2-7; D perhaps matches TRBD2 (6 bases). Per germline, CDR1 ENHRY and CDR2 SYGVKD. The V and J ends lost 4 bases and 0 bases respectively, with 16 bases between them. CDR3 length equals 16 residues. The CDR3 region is CAISGMVASASYEQYF. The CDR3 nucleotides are TGTGCCATCAGTGGCATGGTGGCTAGCGCCTCCTACGAGCAGTACTTC.